Here is one T cell receptor (beta chain) with its context. This specimen comes from a study of blood T cell repertoires in COVID-19. Study in general: Samples came from the United States, Italy and Spain, spanning acute and convalescent COVID-19. PBMCs, B-cell-depleted T cells, or T cells were the source of the cDNA or gDNA that made up the material.

In the original workflow: Nucleated cell counts were estimated from reference gene primer amplification. Repertoires were generated with immunoSEQ multiplex PCR, while TCRdb's copy carries only in-frame clones and drops some. The D gene and trimming were derived from the DNA, and the V and J assignments and clone size from that table. Seen here are about 120,000 clones, around 87% observed once, and the top ten hold roughly 29%. This clonotype was sampled from a woman in her seventies with acute or convalescent COVID-19. Sample: peripheral blood.

The CDR3 nucleotides read TGCGCCAGCAGCTCAGCGGGGATGGGAGGAAACACCATATATTTT. Translation: CASSSAGMGGNTIYF. The rearrangement links TRBV5-1 to TRBJ1-3; unclear D gene. Trimming shortened V by 3 bases and J by 4 bases, and 14 bases separated the two germline ends. Germline lookup yields CDR1 SGHRS and CDR2 YFSETQ. The CDR3 consists of 15 residues.